Described below is a single T cell receptor beta chain sequence and its context. Its cognate antigen is unknown. This entry is derived from a study of T cell responses to AZD1222 COVID-19 vaccine. Study details: Combined were second doses at about 4 or about 12 weeks.

Study results and limitations: Most donors were white British, females outnumbered males, and clonal diversity was possibly underestimated. A reported finding is that nearly half of spike-specific TCRs target unmutated variant regions. Regions 160-218 and 743-854 dominated among vaccine-associated CD4 TCRs spanning spike.

Clones were read by immunoSEQ multiplex PCR, and TCRdb kept only the in-frame ones, dropping some. This table has roughly 100,000 clones, roughly 90% appearing once. The sample in question was peripheral blood, obtained on day 0 of AZD1222 vaccination. The sequence was obtained from an adult in good health.

For the CDR3, the DNA is TGTGCCACCAGCAGAGGCGGGGGAGAGACCCAGTACTTC. Translation: CATSRGGGETQYF. The V call is TRBV15, the J call TRBJ2-5; 7 bases fit TRBD2. This CDR3 has 13 amino acids. CDR1 LNHNV and CDR2 YYDKDF come from the germline V gene (reference sequence). J was trimmed by 4 bases and V by 1 base; bases with no gene match: 0.